These 27 T cell receptor beta chains were sequenced from one sample in a study of blood T cells in healthy people across ages. Using a J-beta primer mix together with a sample-barcoded 5' primer, a second PCR was run for about 6 to 12 cycles. From the 5' RACE reads, TCRdb called clonotypes with MiXCR, one entry per CDR3 protein. This table holds roughly 1,500,000 distinct CDR3 sequences, 35% to 45% found once. Sequenced input: blood. The source of these receptors is a woman between 18 and 29 years old in good health.

The chain combines TRBV6-5 with TRBJ2-7, with TRBD2 as a possible D gene (5 bases). Germline V gene sequence: CDR1 MNHEY, CDR2 SVGAGI. V lost 5 bases and J lost 1, with 9 bases in between. This CDR3 is 13 amino acids long. CDR3 bases: TGTGCCAGCAGTGATGAGGGTTCCTACGAGCAGTACTTC. Translated: CASSDEGSYEQYF.

The gene calls are TRBV7-8 and TRBJ1-5, with D possibly matching TRBD1 (5 bases). The V end was cut by 5 bases, the J end by 0 bases, with 26 bases between. The CDR3 is 20 residues long. The germline V gene has CDR1 SGHVS and CDR2 FQNEAQ. CDR3 sequence (DNA): TGTGCCAGCAGCCTAGAGGGGACGGGGAAGGGGCGGTATAGCAATCAGCCCCAGCATTTT. Its protein is CASSLEGTGKGRYSNQPQHF.

The chain links TRBV10-3 to TRBJ1-6; tentatively, D is TRBD1 (5 bases). From germline, CDR1 is ENHRY and CDR2 SYGVKD. Trimming removed 0 bases from V and 9 bases from J, with 18 bases in between. This CDR3 has 17 residues. CDR3 residues: CAISESKLGEQASPLHF. As DNA, the CDR3 is TGTGCCATCAGTGAGTCAAAGTTGGGGGAACAGGCTTCACCCCTCCACTTT.

This clonotype was detected once. The chain carries TRBV20-1 and TRBJ2-1, with TRBD2 matching over 9 bases. The CDR3 is 16 residues long. CDR1 DFQATT and CDR2 SNEGSKA come from the germline V gene (reference sequence). Trimming cost V 3 bases and J 3 bases; bases outside gene matches: 9. Here the CDR3 DNA reads TGCAGTGCTAGCGGCCCCGGGCGGGAGGGCTACAATGAGCAGTTCTTC. Protein sequence: CSASGPGREGYNEQFF.

The chain joins TRBV7-9 to TRBJ1-5; 7 nucleotides match TRBD1. Trimming cost V 5 bases and J 5 bases; bases outside gene matches: 9. Germline loops: CDR1 SEHNR, CDR2 FQNEAQ (reference sequence). This CDR3 is 15 amino acids long. The chain's CDR3 is CASSPRQGLDQPQHF. The CDR3 coding sequence is TGTGCCAGCAGCCCAAGACAGGGTCTGGATCAGCCCCAGCATTTT.

This chain links TRBV10-3 with TRBJ1-2, with TRBD1 matching over 7 bases. Germline CDR1 and CDR2: ENHRY and SYGVKD. The CDR3 totals 13 residues. Trimming cost V 6 bases and J 1 base; bases outside gene matches: 2. The CDR3 coding sequence is TGTGCCATCAGGGGGGACAGTAACTATGGCTACACCTTC. As protein: CAIRGDSNYGYTF.

This clonotype was seen only a few times. CDR3 sequence: CSARDPKSSGFTDTQYF. CDR3 DNA sequence: TGCAGTGCTAGAGATCCGAAATCATCGGGCTTCACAGATACGCAGTATTTT. V and J are TRBV20-1 and TRBJ2-3; D not certain. Germline V gene lookup returns CDR1 DFQATT and CDR2 SNEGSKA (reference sequence). The V end lost 0 bases, the J end lost 2 bases, and 18 bases lay between the germline ends. This CDR3 contains 17 residues.

The CDR3 region is CASNLDLDIADTDTQYF. CDR3 in DNA: TGTGCCAGCAACCTAGATTTAGACATCGCCGACACAGATACGCAGTATTTT. The chain joins TRBV6-1 to TRBJ2-3, with D hard to call. Trimming cost V 7 bases and J 2 bases, with 22 bases left between them. CDR1 MNHNS and CDR2 SASEGT come from the germline V gene. The CDR3 is 17 amino acids.

The J gene is TRBJ2-1, the V gene TRBV7-2; TRBD2 aligns across 8 bases. J was trimmed by 4 bases and V by 0 bases; bases with no gene match: 2. The germline V gene encodes CDR1 SGHTA and CDR2 FQGNSA. This CDR3 is 15 amino acids long. The CDR3 loop is CASSLATSAYNEQFF. DNA for the CDR3: TGTGCCAGCAGCTTAGCGACTAGCGCTTACAATGAGCAGTTCTTC.

J is TRBJ2-6 and V is TRBV20-1, with 8 bases matching TRBD2. CDR1 DFQATT and CDR2 SNEGSKA come from the germline V gene (reference sequence). The CDR3 is 14 residues long. V was clipped by 3 bases and J by 4 bases; unmatched bases: 2. CDR3 sequence: CSASGRDGANVLTF. The CDR3 region has the DNA TGCAGTGCTAGCGGGAGGGACGGGGCCAACGTCCTGACTTTC.

The chain combines TRBV20-1 with TRBJ1-1; D ambiguous. Per the germline V gene, CDR1 is DFQATT and CDR2 is SNEGSKA (reference sequence). The ends were cut back, 3 bases at V and 8 bases at J, with 19 bases in the middle. The CDR3 length is 14 residues. The CDR3 nucleotides are TGCAGTGCTAGTACCACCACCTTCCCAACAGAAGCTTTCTTT. This encodes CSASTTTFPTEAFF.

The chain is built from TRBV27 and TRBJ2-5, with D perhaps assigned TRBD1 or TRBD2 (6 bases each). The V end lost 3 bases, the J end lost 4 bases, and 12 bases lay between the germline ends. Germline V gene sequence: CDR1 MNHEY, CDR2 SMNVEV (reference sequence). The CDR3 runs 14 residues. CDR3 DNA: TGTGCCAGCAGTTTGTCGGGGGCTCCAGAGACCCAGTACTTC. Its protein is CASSLSGAPETQYF.

As for this clonotype: A single base separates this from a much larger clone, so it may be a read error. The chain couples TRBV4-2 to TRBJ2-3; no definite D call. Germline V gives CDR1 LGHNA, CDR2 YNFKEQ. This CDR3 contains 18 residues. CDR3 in amino acids: CAGSQDPLFGTSTDTQYF. The CDR3 DNA is TGTGCCGGCAGCCAAGATCCCCTATTTGGTACTAGCACAGATACGCAGTATTTT.

There are a few counts of this clonotype. The chain carries TRBV9 and TRBJ1-1; a weak D match, TRBD1 (5 bases). Per the germline V gene, CDR1 is SGDLS and CDR2 is YYNGEE. The CDR3 totals 15 residues. The germline V and J ends were trimmed by 3 bases and 7 bases, with 19 bases remaining between them. CDR3 in amino acids: CASSAILEGRFEAFF. CDR3 DNA sequence: TGTGCCAGCAGCGCCATCCTAGAGGGGCGGTTTGAAGCTTTCTTT.

This clonotype was counted a few times. CDR3 amino acids: CASKGSGDYNEQFF. The CDR3 coding sequence is TGTGCCAGCAAGGGGTCAGGAGACTACAATGAGCAGTTCTTC. The genes are TRBV9 and TRBJ2-1; TRBD1 might be the D (5 bases). The CDR3 extends over 14 amino acids. Germline V gives CDR1 SGDLS, CDR2 YYNGEE. V dropped 6 bases and J dropped 3 bases, with 13 bases sitting between them. Full variable domain (remainder filled in from reference TRBV9 and TRBJ2-1): DSGVTQTPKHLITATGQRVTLRCSPRSGDLSVYWYQQSLDQGLQFLIQYYNGEERAKGNILERFSAQQFPDLHSELNLSSLELGDSALYFCASKGSGDYNEQFFGPGTRLTVL.

This clonotype was seen more than once but under ten times. The chain combines TRBV3-1 with TRBJ2-3, with 11 bases matching TRBD2. This CDR3 contains 15 residues. Trimming removed 4 bases from V and 2 bases from J; junction bases left unmatched: 2. Germline V gene data show CDR1 as LGHDT and CDR2 as YNNKEL (reference sequence). CDR3 DNA sequence: TGTGCCAGCAGCCTGACTAGCGGGAACACAGATACGCAGTATTTT. Protein product: CASSLTSGNTDTQYF.

The chain carries TRBV9 and TRBJ1-5, with D perhaps matching TRBD1 (5 bases). This CDR3 spans 15 amino acids. Germline CDR1 SGDLS, CDR2 YYNGEE. The ends were cut back, 4 bases at V and 3 bases at J, with 14 bases in the middle. As DNA, the CDR3 is TGTGCCAGCAGCCCAGTGGGGGAGGACAATCAGCCCCAGCATTTT. The encoded protein is CASSPVGEDNQPQHF.

For this clonotype: At one boundary the junction diverges from the germline segment, which might be a read error. This CDR3 is CCALSGGSYNEQFF. For the CDR3, the DNA is TGCTGTGCTTTAAGCGGGGGAAGTTACAATGAGCAGTTCTTC. J is TRBJ2-1 and V is TRBV20-1; 8 bases are shared with TRBD2. CDR3 size: 14 residues. Germline assignment: CDR1 DFQATT and CDR2 SNEGSKA (reference sequence).

This clonotype occurred a few times. This sequence joins TRBV27 and TRBJ1-2; D is unresolved. CDR3 length: 13 amino acids. V gave up 1 base and J gave up 8 bases, with 11 bases separating them. Looked up from germline, CDR1 is MNHEY and CDR2 is SMNVEV (reference sequence). CDR3 region: CASSLLLGGGYTF. The CDR3, as DNA: TGTGCCAGCAGTTTATTGCTCGGAGGGGGCTACACCTTC.

This clonotype was detected only once. The germline gene is not matched at one end of the junction; a read error may be the cause. The chain joins TRBV9 to TRBJ2-1, with a tentative D call TRBD2 (5 bases). The CDR3 runs to 16 residues. CDR1 is SGDLS and CDR2 is YYNGEE in the germline V gene. The CDR3 coding sequence is TGTGTCAGCAGCGTAGCTCCCCAACGGGGAAACAATGAGCAGTTCTTC. Translated: CVSSVAPQRGNNEQFF.

Here the CDR3 reads CASSPQLAGEYNEQFF. The CDR3 DNA is TGTGCCAGCAGCCCCCAGTTAGCGGGGGAATACAATGAGCAGTTCTTC. V gene TRBV7-3 combines with J gene TRBJ2-1; 9 bases match TRBD2. Germline V CDR1 and CDR2: SGHTA, FQGTGA. The length of the CDR3 is 16 residues. The V gene end was trimmed by 5 bases and the J gene end by 4 bases; junction bases not matched to a gene: 9.

V and J are TRBV20-1 and TRBJ2-7, with 7 bases aligning to TRBD1. Matching the DNA end better, TRBJ2-5 makes the J call doubtful. The CDR3 covers 13 residues. CDR1 and CDR2 (germline): DFQATT, SNEGSKA (reference sequence). The CDR3 bases are TGCAGTGCTAGGGGGACAGCGAAAGAGACCCAGTACTTC. Its translation is CSARGTAKETQYF.

Notes on this clonotype: This may come from a read error, since a much larger clone is one base off. This chain connects TRBV6-1 to TRBJ2-2; D call uncertain. V lost 7 bases and J 3 bases, leaving 6 bases between the germline ends. This CDR3 region has 12 residues. Germline V gene sequence: CDR1 MNHNS, CDR2 SASEGT. Here the CDR3 reads CASTPYTGELFF. In DNA, the CDR3 is TGTGCCAGCACCCCTTACACCGGGGAGCTGTTTTTT.

The rearrangement links TRBV5-1 to TRBJ1-2; 7 bases line up with TRBD1. Germline CDR1 and CDR2: SGHRS and YFSETQ. This CDR3 is 14 amino acids long. Trimming took 0 bases from V and 6 from J; bases not matched to a gene: 5. The CDR3 region is CASSLGQGTDGYTF. The CDR3 region has the DNA TGCGCCAGCAGCTTGGGACAGGGCACGGATGGCTACACCTTC.

There are a few counts of this clonotype. The CDR3 DNA reads as TGTGCCAGCAGCCCGGCGTCAGGGGTGGAAAACATTCAGTACTTC. It specifies CASSPASGVENIQYF. This rearrangement joins TRBV5-4 to TRBJ2-4; perhaps TRBD1 as D (6 bases). The CDR3 consists of 15 residues. Germline CDR1 SGHNT, CDR2 YYREEE (reference sequence). Trimming removed 4 bases from V and 5 bases from J, with 16 bases in between.

The CDR3 nucleotides read TGTGCCAGCAGTTACCGCCCGACCGTGTCCTACGAGCAGTACTTC. This codes for CASSYRPTVSYEQYF. This chain joins TRBV12-3 or TRBV12-4 and TRBJ2-7; no definite D call. V dropped 4 bases and J dropped 1 base, with 14 bases sitting between them. The CDR3 spans 15 residues.

This clonotype was seen more than once but under ten times. The gene calls are TRBV12-3 or TRBV12-4 and TRBJ2-1; 7 nucleotides match TRBD2. V dropped 7 bases and J dropped 3; count of bases not matched to a gene: 6. There are 14 residues in the CDR3. This chain's CDR3 is CASIRGSNYNEQFF. The CDR3 region has the DNA TGTGCCAGCATCCGCGGGAGTAACTACAATGAGCAGTTCTTC.